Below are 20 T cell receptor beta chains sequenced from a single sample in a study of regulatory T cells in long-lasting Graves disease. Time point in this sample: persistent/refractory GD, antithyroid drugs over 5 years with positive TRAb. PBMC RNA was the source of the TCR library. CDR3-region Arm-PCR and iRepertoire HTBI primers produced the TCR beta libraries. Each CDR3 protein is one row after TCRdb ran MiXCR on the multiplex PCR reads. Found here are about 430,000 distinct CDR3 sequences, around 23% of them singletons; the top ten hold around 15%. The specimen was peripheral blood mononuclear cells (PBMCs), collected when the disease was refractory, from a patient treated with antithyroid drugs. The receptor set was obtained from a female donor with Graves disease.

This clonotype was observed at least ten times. CDR3 in amino acids: CASSSGPGQLNTGELFF. The CDR3 coding sequence is TGTGCCAGCAGCTCTGGACCGGGACAGCTTAACACCGGGGAGCTGTTTTTT. The V and J genes are TRBV12-3 or TRBV12-4 and TRBJ2-2; 7 bases align to TRBD1. V lost 6 bases and J lost 2; bases outside the gene matches: 12. The CDR3 sequence is 17 residues long.

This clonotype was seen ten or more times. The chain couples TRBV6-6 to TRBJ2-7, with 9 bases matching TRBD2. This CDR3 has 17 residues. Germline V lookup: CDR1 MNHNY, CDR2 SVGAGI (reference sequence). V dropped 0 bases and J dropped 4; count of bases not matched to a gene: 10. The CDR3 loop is CASSYSGISGSLYEQYF. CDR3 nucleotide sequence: TGTGCCAGCAGTTACTCGGGGATTAGCGGGAGTTTGTACGAGCAGTACTTC.

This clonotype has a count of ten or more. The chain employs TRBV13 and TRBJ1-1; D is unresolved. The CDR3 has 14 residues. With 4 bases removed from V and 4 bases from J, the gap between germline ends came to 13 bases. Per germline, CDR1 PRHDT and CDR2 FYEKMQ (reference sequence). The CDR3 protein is CASSSRSSGTEAFF. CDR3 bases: TGTGCCAGCAGCTCCAGGTCCTCCGGCACTGAAGCTTTCTTT.

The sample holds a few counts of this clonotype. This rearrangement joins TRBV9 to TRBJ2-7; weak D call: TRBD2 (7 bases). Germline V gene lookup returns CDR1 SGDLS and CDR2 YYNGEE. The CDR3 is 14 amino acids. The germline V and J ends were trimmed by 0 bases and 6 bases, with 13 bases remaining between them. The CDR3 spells CASSVGGGTSEQYF. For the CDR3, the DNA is TGTGCCAGCAGCGTAGGGGGGGGGACAAGCGAGCAGTACTTC. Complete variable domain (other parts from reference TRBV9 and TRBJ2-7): DSGVTQTPKHLITATGQRVTLRCSPRSGDLSVYWYQQSLDQGLQFLIQYYNGEERAKGNILERFSAQQFPDLHSELNLSSLELGDSALYFCASSVGGGTSEQYFGPGTRLTVT.

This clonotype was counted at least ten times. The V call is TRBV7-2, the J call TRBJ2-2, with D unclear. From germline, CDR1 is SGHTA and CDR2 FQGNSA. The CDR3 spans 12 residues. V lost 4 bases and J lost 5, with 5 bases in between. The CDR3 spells CASSSRTGELFF. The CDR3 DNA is TGTGCCAGCAGCTCCCGGACCGGGGAGCTGTTTTTT.

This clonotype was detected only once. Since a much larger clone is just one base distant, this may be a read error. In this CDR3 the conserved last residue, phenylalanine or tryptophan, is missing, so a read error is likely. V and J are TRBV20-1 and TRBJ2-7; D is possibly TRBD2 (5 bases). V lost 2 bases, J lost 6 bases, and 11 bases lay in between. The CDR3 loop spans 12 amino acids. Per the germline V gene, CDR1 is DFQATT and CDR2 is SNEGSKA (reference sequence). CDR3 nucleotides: TGCAGTGCTAGACTCGCGGGTCGCGAGCAGTACCTC. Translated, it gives CSARLAGREQYL.

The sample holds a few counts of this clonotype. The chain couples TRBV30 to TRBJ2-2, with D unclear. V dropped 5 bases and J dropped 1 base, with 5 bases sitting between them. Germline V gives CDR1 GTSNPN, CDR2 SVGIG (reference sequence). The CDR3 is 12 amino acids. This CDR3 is CAWCQNTGELFF. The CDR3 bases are TGTGCCTGGTGTCAGAACACCGGGGAGCTGTTTTTT.

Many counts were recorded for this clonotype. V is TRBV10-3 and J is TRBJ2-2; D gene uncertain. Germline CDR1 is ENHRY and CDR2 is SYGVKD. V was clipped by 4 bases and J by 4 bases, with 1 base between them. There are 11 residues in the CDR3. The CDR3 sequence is CAISATGELFF. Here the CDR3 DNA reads TGTGCCATCAGTGCCACCGGGGAGCTGTTTTTT.

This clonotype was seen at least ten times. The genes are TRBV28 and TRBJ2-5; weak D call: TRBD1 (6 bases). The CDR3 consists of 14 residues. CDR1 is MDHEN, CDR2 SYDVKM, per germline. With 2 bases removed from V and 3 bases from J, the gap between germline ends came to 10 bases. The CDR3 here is CASSLGTGKETQYF. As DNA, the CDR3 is TGTGCCAGCAGTTTAGGAACAGGGAAAGAGACCCAGTACTTC.

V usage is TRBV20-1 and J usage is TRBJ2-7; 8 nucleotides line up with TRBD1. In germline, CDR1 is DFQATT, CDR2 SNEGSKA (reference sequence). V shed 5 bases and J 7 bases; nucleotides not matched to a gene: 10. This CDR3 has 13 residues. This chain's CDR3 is CSAGRDRSGEQYF. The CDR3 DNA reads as TGCAGTGCTGGACGGGACAGGTCAGGAGAGCAGTACTTC.

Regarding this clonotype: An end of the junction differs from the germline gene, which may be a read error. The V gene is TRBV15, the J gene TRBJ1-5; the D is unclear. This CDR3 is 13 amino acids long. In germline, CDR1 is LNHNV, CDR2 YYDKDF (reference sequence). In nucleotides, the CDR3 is TGTACCACCAGCATCGGAAGAGATCAGCCCCAGCATTTT. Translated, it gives CTTSIGRDQPQHF.

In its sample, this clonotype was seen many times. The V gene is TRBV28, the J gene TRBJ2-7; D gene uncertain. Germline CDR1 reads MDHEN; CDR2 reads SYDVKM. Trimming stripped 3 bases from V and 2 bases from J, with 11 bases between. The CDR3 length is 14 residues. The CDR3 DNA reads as TGTGCCAGCAGTTTCGCCCAGTCGACCTACGAGCAGTACTTC. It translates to CASSFAQSTYEQYF.

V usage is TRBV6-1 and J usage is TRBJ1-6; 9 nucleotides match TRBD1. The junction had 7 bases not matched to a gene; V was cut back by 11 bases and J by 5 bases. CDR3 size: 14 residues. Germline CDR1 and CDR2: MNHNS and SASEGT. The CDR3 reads CAARRDRDNSPLHF. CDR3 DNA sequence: TGTGCCGCCCGACGGGACAGGGATAATTCACCCCTCCACTTT.

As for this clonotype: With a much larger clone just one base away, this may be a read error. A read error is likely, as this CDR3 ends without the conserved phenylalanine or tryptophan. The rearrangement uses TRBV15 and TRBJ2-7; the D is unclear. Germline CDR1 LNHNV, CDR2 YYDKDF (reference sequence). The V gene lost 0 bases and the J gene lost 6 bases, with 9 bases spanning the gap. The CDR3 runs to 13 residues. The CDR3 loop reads CATSRERTSEQYL. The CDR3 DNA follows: TGTGCCACCAGCAGAGAGCGTACATCCGAGCAGTACCTC.

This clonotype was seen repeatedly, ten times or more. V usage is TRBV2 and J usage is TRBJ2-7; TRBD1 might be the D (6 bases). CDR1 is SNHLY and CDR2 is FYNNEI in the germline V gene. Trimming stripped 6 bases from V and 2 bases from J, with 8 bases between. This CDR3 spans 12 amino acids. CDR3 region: CASRDSAYEQYF. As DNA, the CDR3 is TGTGCCAGCAGGGACAGCGCCTACGAGCAGTACTTC.

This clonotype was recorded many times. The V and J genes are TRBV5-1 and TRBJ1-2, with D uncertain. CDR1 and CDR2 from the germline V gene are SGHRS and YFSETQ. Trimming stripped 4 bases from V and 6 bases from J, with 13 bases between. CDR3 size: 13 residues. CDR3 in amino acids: CASSPQGRDGYTF. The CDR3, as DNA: TGCGCCAGCAGCCCCCAAGGGAGGGATGGCTACACCTTC.

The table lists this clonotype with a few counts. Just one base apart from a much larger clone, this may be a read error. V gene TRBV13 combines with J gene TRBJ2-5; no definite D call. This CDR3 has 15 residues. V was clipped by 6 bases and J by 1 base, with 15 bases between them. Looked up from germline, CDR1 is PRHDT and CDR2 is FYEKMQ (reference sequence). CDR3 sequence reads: CASSLFGTSQETQYF. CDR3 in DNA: TGTGCCAGCAGTTTGTTCGGAACTTCCCAAGAGACCCAGTACTTC.

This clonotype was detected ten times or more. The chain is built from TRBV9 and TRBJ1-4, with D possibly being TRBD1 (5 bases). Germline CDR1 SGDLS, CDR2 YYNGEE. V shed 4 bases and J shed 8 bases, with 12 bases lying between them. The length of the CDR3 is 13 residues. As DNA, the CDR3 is TGTGCCAGCAGCAAGAGGGGTGGCGAAAAACTGTTTTTT. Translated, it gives CASSKRGGEKLFF.

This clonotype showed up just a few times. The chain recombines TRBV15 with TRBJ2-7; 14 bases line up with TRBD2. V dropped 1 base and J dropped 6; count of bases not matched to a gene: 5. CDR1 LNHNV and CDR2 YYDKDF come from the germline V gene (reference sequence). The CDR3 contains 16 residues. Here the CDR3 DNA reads TGTGCCACCAGCAGAGGGGGGACTAGCGGGAGCTTCGAGCAGTACTTC. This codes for CATSRGGTSGSFEQYF.

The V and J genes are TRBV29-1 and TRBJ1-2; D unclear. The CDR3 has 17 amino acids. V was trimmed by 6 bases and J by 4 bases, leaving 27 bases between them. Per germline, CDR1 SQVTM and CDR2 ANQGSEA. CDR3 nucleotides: TGCAGCGTACCAGGTACATCCCGGAGCATAGAAGCCTATGGCTACACCTTC. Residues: CSVPGTSRSIEAYGYTF.